This T cell receptor beta chain is from a study of cytomegalovirus exposure and HLA in healthy donors. Nominal health characterized the donors when sampled, though unrecorded immune exposures were likely. From germline, CDR1 is MNHEY and CDR2 SMNVEV (reference sequence). The length of the CDR3 is 18 residues. V was pared by 5 bases and J by 5 bases, with 17 bases of the junction left unmatched. The study ran its PCR with 60 Vbeta and 13 Jbeta primers. Measured with immunoSEQ multiplex PCR; TCRdb has only the in-frame clones, and not every one. Recorded for this sample: 130,000 or so clones. The sequenced material came from PBMCs. The receptor's source is a middle-aged woman in good health and CMV-seropositive. This sequence joins TRBV27 and TRBJ2-1, with 8 positions matching TRBD1. CDR3 sequence (DNA): TGTGCCAGCAGTACGGCACGGACAGGGTCGTTCCAAAACAATGAGCAGTTCTTC. It codes for CASSTARTGSFQNNEQFF.